Shown below are 2 T cell receptor beta chains from a single sample sequenced in a study of blood T cell repertoires in COVID-19. Profiling relied on immunoSEQ multiplex PCR, and the TCRdb table lists in-frame clones only, not all of them. This table has some 70,000 clones, 80% to 90% appearing once. Sequencing input: peripheral blood. The receptors here all came from a man aged 50 or older with acute or convalescent COVID-19.

This clone was seen more than once but under ten times. The chain uses TRBV19 and TRBJ1-4; 8 bases are a match to TRBD1. The CDR3 is made up of 14 amino acids. V shed 3 bases and J 7 bases; nucleotides not matched to a gene: 4. Germline V gene data show CDR1 as LNHDA and CDR2 as SQIVND (reference sequence). CDR3 bases: TGTGCCAGTAGTATCAGACAGGGGAGTGAAAAACTGTTTTTT. This gives the protein CASSIRQGSEKLFF.

The J gene is TRBJ2-1, the V gene TRBV5-1; 10 nucleotides line up with TRBD2. CDR1 SGHRS and CDR2 YFSETQ come from the germline V gene. The CDR3 is made up of 17 amino acids. Germline trimming cut 4 bases from V and 1 base from J; bases unmatched to any gene: 8. The CDR3 reads CASSPAGGPISYNEQFF. CDR3 in DNA: TGCGCCAGCAGCCCAGCGGGAGGGCCAATTTCCTACAATGAGCAGTTCTTC.